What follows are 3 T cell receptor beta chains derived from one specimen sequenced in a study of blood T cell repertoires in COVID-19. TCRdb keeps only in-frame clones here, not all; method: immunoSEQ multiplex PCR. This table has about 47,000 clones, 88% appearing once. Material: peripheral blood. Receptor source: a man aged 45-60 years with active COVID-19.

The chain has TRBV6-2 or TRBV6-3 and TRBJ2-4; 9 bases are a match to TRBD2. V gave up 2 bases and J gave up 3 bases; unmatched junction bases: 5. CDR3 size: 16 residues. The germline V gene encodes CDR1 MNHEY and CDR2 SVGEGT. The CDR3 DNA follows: TGTGCCAGCAGTTACCGACTAGCGGAGATCAAAAACATTCAGTACTTC. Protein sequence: CASSYRLAEIKNIQYF.

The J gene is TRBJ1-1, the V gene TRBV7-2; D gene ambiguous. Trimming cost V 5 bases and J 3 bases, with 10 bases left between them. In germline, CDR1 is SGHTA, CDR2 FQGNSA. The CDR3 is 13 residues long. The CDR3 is CASSPAGYTEAFF. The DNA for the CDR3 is TGTGCCAGCAGCCCCGCGGGTTACACTGAAGCTTTCTTT.

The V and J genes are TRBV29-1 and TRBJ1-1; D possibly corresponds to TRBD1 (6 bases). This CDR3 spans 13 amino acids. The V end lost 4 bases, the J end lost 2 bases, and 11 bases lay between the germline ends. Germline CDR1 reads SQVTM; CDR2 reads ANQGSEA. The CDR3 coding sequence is TGCAGCGTTGCAGTAGGGGGAAACACTGAAGCTTTCTTT. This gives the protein CSVAVGGNTEAFF.